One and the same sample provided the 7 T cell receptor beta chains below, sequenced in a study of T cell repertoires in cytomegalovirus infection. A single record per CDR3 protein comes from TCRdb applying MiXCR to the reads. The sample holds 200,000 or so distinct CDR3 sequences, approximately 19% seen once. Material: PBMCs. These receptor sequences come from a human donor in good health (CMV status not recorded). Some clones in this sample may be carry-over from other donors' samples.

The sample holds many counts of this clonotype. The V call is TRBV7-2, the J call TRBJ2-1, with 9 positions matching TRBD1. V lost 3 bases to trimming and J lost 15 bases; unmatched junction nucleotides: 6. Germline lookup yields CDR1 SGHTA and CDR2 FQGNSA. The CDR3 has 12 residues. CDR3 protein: CASSFPDRGRFF. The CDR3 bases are TGTGCCAGCAGCTTCCCGGACAGGGGTCGGTTCTTC. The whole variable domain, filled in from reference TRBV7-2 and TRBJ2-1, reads GAGVSQSPSNKVTEKGKDVELRCDPISGHTALYWYRQSLGQGLEFLIYFQGNSAPDKSGLPSDRFSAERTGGSVSTLTIQRTQQEDSAVYLCASSFPDRGRFFGPGTRLTVL.

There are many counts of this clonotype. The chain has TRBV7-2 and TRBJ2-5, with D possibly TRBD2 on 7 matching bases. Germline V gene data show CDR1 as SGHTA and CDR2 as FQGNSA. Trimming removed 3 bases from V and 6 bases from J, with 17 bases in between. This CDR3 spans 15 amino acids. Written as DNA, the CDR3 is TGTGCCAGCAGCTTGTCGGCTCCGGGGGGCCAGACCCAGTACTTC. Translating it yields CASSLSAPGGQTQYF.

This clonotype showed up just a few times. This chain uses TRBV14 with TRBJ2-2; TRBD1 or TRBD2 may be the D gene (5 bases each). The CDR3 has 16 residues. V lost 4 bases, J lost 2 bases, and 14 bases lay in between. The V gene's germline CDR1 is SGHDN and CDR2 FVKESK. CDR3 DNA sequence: TGTGCCAGCAGCCGGATCCGGGGCCTTAACACCGGGGAGCTGTTTTTT. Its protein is CASSRIRGLNTGELFF.

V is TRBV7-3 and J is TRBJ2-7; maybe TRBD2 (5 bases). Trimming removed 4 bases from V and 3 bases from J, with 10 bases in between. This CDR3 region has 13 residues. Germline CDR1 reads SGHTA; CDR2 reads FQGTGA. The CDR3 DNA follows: TGTGCCAGCAGCTCTAGCAGTGGCTACGAGCAGTACTTC. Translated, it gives CASSSSSGYEQYF. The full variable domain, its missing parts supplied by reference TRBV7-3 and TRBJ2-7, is GAGVSQTPSNKVTEKGKYVELRCDPISGHTALYWYRQSLGQGPEFLIYFQGTGAADDSGLPNDRFFAVRPEGSVSTLKIQRTERGDSAVYLCASSSSSGYEQYFGPGTRLTVT.

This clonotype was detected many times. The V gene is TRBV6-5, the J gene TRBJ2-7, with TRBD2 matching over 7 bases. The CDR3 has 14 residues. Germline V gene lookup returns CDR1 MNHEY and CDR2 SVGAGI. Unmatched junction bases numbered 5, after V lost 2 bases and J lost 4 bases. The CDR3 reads CASSYGSGGYEQYF. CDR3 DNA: TGTGCCAGCAGTTACGGGTCGGGAGGTTACGAGCAGTACTTC.

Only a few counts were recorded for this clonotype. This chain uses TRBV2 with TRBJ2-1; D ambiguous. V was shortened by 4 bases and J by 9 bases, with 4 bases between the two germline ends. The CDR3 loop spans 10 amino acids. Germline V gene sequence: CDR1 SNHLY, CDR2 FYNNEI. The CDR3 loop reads CASSVLEQFF. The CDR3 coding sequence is TGTGCCAGCAGTGTGCTTGAGCAGTTCTTC.

The CDR3 DNA is TGTGCCAGCTCCGCCCGAGGCATTGAGAACACTGAAGCTTTCTTT. Translated, it gives CASSARGIENTEAFF. This chain joins TRBV2 and TRBJ1-1; D unresolved. The germline V gene has CDR1 SNHLY and CDR2 FYNNEI. This CDR3 region has 15 residues. Trimming removed 8 bases at V and 1 base at J, with 17 bases between.